This T cell receptor (beta chain) was sequenced in a study of cytomegalovirus exposure and HLA in healthy donors. The study, taken as a whole, reports: Despite most TCR sequences being rare, some public TCRs occurred in many donors. It was found in a later analysis that first-cohort TCR clusters tended to co-occur in the 120 validation repertoires. Cytomegalovirus association was assigned to approximately 160 TCR beta chains.

Libraries were prepared by immunoSEQ multiplex PCR; TCRdb keeps only in-frame clonotypes and omits some of them. The sample consists of some 80,000 clones, roughly 95% of them appearing once. Germline V CDR1 and CDR2: MNHNS, SASEGT. V shed 4 bases, J shed 4 bases, and the junction held 7 bases outside the gene matches. This CDR3 has 15 amino acids. The approximately 120-subject validation cohort, separate from the approximately 670-subject first cohort, included the donors. Points on this clone: The antigen is undetermined.

This TCR derives from a woman younger than 35 in good health and CMV-seronegative. J is TRBJ2-1 and V is TRBV6-1; 7 nucleotides line up with TRBD2. Material for sequencing was PBMCs. CDR3 residues: CASSVGSGLYNEQFF. CDR3 in DNA: TGTGCCAGCAGTGTCGGTAGCGGGTTATACAATGAGCAGTTCTTC.